Listed below are T cell receptor beta chains from one sample, sequenced in a study of identical twins. TCRdb re-analysed the 5' RACE reads in MiXCR, keeping a single row per CDR3 protein. The sample lists about 920,000 distinct CDR3 sequences, roughly an eighth occurring once. The same sample was also studied in work on yellow fever vaccine responses in identical twins.

Sequencing was carried out using PBMCs. All receptors derive from a woman aged 18-29 years in good health. The CDR3 runs from the conserved cysteine through the conserved F or W. Each record gives: V gene, J gene, D gene, clone size, CDR3 DNA, CDR3 protein. D genes are given only for firm matches. Clone size is given for some rows only: seen once, a few or many times, or a class if the clone is expanded.

V: TRBV29-1
J: TRBJ1-1
D: TRBD1
size: .
DNA: TGCAGCGTGGCAAGTAGGGACAGATACACTGAAGCTTTCTTT
CDR3: CSVASRDRYTEAFF

V: TRBV25-1
J: TRBJ2-5
D: TRBD2
size: few
DNA: TGTGCCAGCAGTGGGTCTGGCACGGGACTAACAATGCAAGAGACCCAGTACTTC
CDR3: CASSGSGTGLTMQETQYF

V: TRBV5-1
J: TRBJ2-6
D: .
size: .
DNA: TGCGCCAGCAGCTCGGGACTTCCTCCCTCTGGGGCCAACGTCCTGACTTTC
CDR3: CASSSGLPPSGANVLTF

V: TRBV15
J: TRBJ1-4
D: .
size: many
DNA: TGTGCCACCAGCAGCGTGGCTATTGGTGAAAAACTGTTTTTT
CDR3: CATSSVAIGEKLFF

V: TRBV20-1
J: TRBJ1-5
D: TRBD1
size: .
DNA: TGCAGTGCTAGGGATTACTCAGGGGGTGCGAATCAGCCCCAGCATTTT
CDR3: CSARDYSGGANQPQHF

V: TRBV6-1
J: TRBJ1-3
D: .
size: few
DNA: TGTGCCAGCAGTGACAGGGGAAGCTCTGGAAACACCATATATTTT
CDR3: CASSDRGSSGNTIYF

V: TRBV29-1
J: TRBJ1-1
D: .
size: many
DNA: TGCAGCGTCTCGTCGGTCAAGGCGGTCACTGAAGCTTTCTTT
CDR3: CSVSSVKAVTEAFF

V: TRBV4-1
J: TRBJ2-3
D: TRBD1
size: .
DNA: TGCGCCAGCAGCCCAGCAGGGGGTAGTAGTAGTGATACGCAGTATTTT
CDR3: CASSPAGGSSSDTQYF

V: TRBV27
J: TRBJ1-5
D: .
size: few
DNA: TGTGCCAGCAGTTTTGGGGGTAATCGGCCCCAGCATTTT
CDR3: CASSFGGNRPQHF

V: TRBV7-9
J: TRBJ2-4
D: .
size: .
DNA: TGTGCCAGCAGCTTAGGTCGGGGGTGGCAGTACTTC
CDR3: CASSLGRGWQYF

V: TRBV10-3
J: TRBJ2-3
D: .
size: .
DNA: TGTGCCATCAGTGATCCCGACGACCCACTTGCTACGCAGTATTTT
CDR3: CAISDPDDPLATQYF

V: TRBV5-1
J: TRBJ2-7
D: TRBD2
size: .
DNA: TGCGCCAGCAGCTTGGCTAGCGGGAGGGGCTCCTACGAGCAGTACTTC
CDR3: CASSLASGRGSYEQYF

V: TRBV20-1
J: TRBJ2-5
D: .
size: .
DNA: TGCAGTGCTAACAGTTATGAGACCCAGTACTTC
CDR3: CSANSYETQYF

V: TRBV4-1
J: TRBJ2-5
D: .
size: .
DNA: TGCGCCAGCAGCCAAGGTGGGACCCGGGAGACCCAGTACTTC
CDR3: CASSQGGTRETQYF

V: TRBV5-1
J: TRBJ2-2
D: TRBD2
size: many
DNA: TGCGCCAGCAGCCCGCCAGCGACTAGCGGGGGAACCGGGGAGCTGTTTTTT
CDR3: CASSPPATSGGTGELFF

V: TRBV5-1
J: TRBJ1-1
D: TRBD1
size: few
DNA: TGCGCCAGCAGCTTGGAGACAGGGTCAACTGAAGCTTTCTTT
CDR3: CASSLETGSTEAFF

V: TRBV10-2
J: TRBJ2-3
D: .
size: .
DNA: TGCGCCAGCAGTGATAGGAGGTTCACAGATACGCAGTATTTT
CDR3: CASSDRRFTDTQYF

V: TRBV5-6
J: TRBJ1-1
D: TRBD1
size: .
DNA: TGTGCCAGCAGCTTGCCCGGACAGGGGGAAAACACTGAAGCTTTCTTT
CDR3: CASSLPGQGENTEAFF

V: TRBV4-1
J: TRBJ2-1
D: TRBD2
size: .
DNA: TGCGCCAGCAGCCAAGCCAAAGCGGGGATCTCCTACAATGAGCAGTTCTTC
CDR3: CASSQAKAGISYNEQFF

V: TRBV28
J: TRBJ1-6
D: TRBD1
size: .
DNA: TGTGCCAGCAGTTTCAGGGGGCTTAATTCACCCCTCCACTTT
CDR3: CASSFRGLNSPLHF

V: TRBV5-1
J: TRBJ1-6
D: .
size: few
DNA: TGCGCCAGCGGGACGGGGATTCAGCCACCCCTCCACTTT
CDR3: CASGTGIQPPLHF

V: TRBV18
J: TRBJ1-1
D: .
size: .
DNA: TGTGCCAGCTCACCCCGACAGTCCCCGGGGTACACTGAAGCTTTCTTT
CDR3: CASSPRQSPGYTEAFF

V: TRBV4-1
J: TRBJ2-7
D: TRBD1
size: few
DNA: TGCGCCAGCAGCCTAACGGGACAGTTTTACGAGCAGTACTTC
CDR3: CASSLTGQFYEQYF

V: TRBV4-1
J: TRBJ2-7
D: .
size: .
DNA: TGCGCCAGCAGCCAAGCCTCTACTACGTCCTACGAGCAGTACTTC
CDR3: CASSQASTTSYEQYF

V: TRBV4-1
J: TRBJ2-5
D: TRBD1
size: few
DNA: TGCGCCAGCAGCCAAGACTGGACAGGTCACCAAGAGACCCAGTACTTC
CDR3: CASSQDWTGHQETQYF

V: TRBV28
J: TRBJ1-5
D: .
size: few
DNA: TGTGCCAGCAGGGGCAGGTCTAGCAATCAGCCCCAGCATTTT
CDR3: CASRGRSSNQPQHF

V: TRBV10-3
J: TRBJ2-3
D: TRBD2
size: .
DNA: TGTGCCATCAGTGAGGCTAGCGGGATTCTGGATACGCAGTATTTT
CDR3: CAISEASGILDTQYF

V: TRBV12-3/TRBV12-4
J: TRBJ1-3
D: .
size: many
DNA: TGTGCCAGCAGTTTCGGAGGAAACACCATATATTTT
CDR3: CASSFGGNTIYF

V: TRBV6-1
J: TRBJ2-1
D: TRBD2
size: few
DNA: TGTGCCAGCAGTCGAGCCGGGACTAGCGGGGGGTTTTATGAGCAGTTCTTC
CDR3: CASSRAGTSGGFYEQFF

V: TRBV7-3
J: TRBJ2-1
D: .
size: few
DNA: TGTGCCAGCAGCTTAATAGGGACCCACAATGAGCAGTTCTTC
CDR3: CASSLIGTHNEQFF

V: TRBV5-1
J: TRBJ1-2
D: .
size: many
DNA: TGCGCCAGCAGCAGGGGGACGGCAGGAGGCTACACCTTC
CDR3: CASSRGTAGGYTF

V: TRBV6-2/TRBV6-3
J: TRBJ1-5
D: .
size: few
DNA: TGTGCCAGTAGTGAGCTTCAGGTGGGCAATCAGCCCCAGCATTTT
CDR3: CASSELQVGNQPQHF

V: TRBV13
J: TRBJ2-1
D: .
size: few
DNA: TGTGCCAGCAGCCCACTTATCCGGAATGAGCAGTTCTTC
CDR3: CASSPLIRNEQFF

V: TRBV6-2/TRBV6-3
J: TRBJ2-1
D: .
size: .
DNA: TGTGCCAGCAGCACCCAATATGAGCAGTTCTTC
CDR3: CASSTQYEQFF

V: TRBV12-3/TRBV12-4
J: TRBJ1-5
D: .
size: .
DNA: TGTGCCAGCAGGGTCGGAGGGGACAATCAGCCCCAGCATTTT
CDR3: CASRVGGDNQPQHF

V: TRBV6-1
J: TRBJ2-3
D: .
size: few
DNA: TGTGCCAGCAGTGATCGTGGCGGGCCAGATACGCAGTATTTT
CDR3: CASSDRGGPDTQYF

V: TRBV24-1
J: TRBJ2-1
D: .
size: few
DNA: TGTGCCACCAGTGAACCGACCCCGGGACCCTACAATGAGCAGTTCTTC
CDR3: CATSEPTPGPYNEQFF

V: TRBV5-1
J: TRBJ1-1
D: TRBD1
size: few
DNA: TGCGCCAGCAGCGGGGACAGCTTGAACACTGAAGCTTTCTTT
CDR3: CASSGDSLNTEAFF

V: TRBV20-1
J: TRBJ2-3
D: .
size: .
DNA: TGCAGTGCTAGACCGGGAGCTAGCACAGATACGCAGTATTTT
CDR3: CSARPGASTDTQYF

V: TRBV7-8
J: TRBJ2-3
D: TRBD2
size: .
DNA: TGTGCCAGCAGCTCTATAGCGGGATCTGCGGGTGCTGCGCAGTATTTT
CDR3: CASSSIAGSAGAAQYF

V: TRBV28
J: TRBJ2-1
D: .
size: many
DNA: TGTGCCAGCGTACGGTCAGGATACAATGAGCAGTTCTTC
CDR3: CASVRSGYNEQFF

V: TRBV11-3
J: TRBJ2-2
D: TRBD1
size: .
DNA: TGTGCCAGCAGCTTGCTGACAGGGTATAACACCGGGGAGCTGTTTTTT
CDR3: CASSLLTGYNTGELFF

V: TRBV6-5
J: TRBJ1-6
D: .
size: few
DNA: TGTGCCAGCAGTTACTCAGGGGGACACTATAATTCACCCCTCCACTTT
CDR3: CASSYSGGHYNSPLHF

V: TRBV29-1
J: TRBJ2-1
D: TRBD2
size: .
DNA: TGCAGCGTTGAATGGCGGGAGTACAATGAGCAGTTCTTC
CDR3: CSVEWREYNEQFF

V: TRBV28
J: TRBJ2-3
D: .
size: few
DNA: TGTGCCAGCAGCAAAGGGACCCCACGCACAGATACGCAGTATTTT
CDR3: CASSKGTPRTDTQYF

V: TRBV11-2
J: TRBJ2-1
D: TRBD2
size: .
DNA: TGTGCCGGTCAGACTAGCGGGAGCTATGAGCAGTTCTTC
CDR3: CAGQTSGSYEQFF